This entry lists 8 T cell receptor beta chains sequenced from one sample in a study of regulatory T cells in long-lasting Graves disease. TCR beta libraries were built with iRepertoire HTBI primers and Arm-PCR of CDR3 regions. TCRdb ran MiXCR on the multiplex PCR reads and lists one entry per CDR3 protein. The sample comprises 200,000 to 250,000 distinct CDR3 sequences, around a fifth of which are singletons, and 12% rests with the top ten. Time point reported: newly diagnosed GD, antithyroid drugs for less than 3 months. RNA isolated from PBMCs was used to make the TCR library. The same data also contributed to another study, on T cells in Graves' hyperthyroidism and ophthalmopathy.

The sequenced sample was peripheral blood mononuclear cells (PBMCs), obtained at new diagnosis, from a patient treated with antithyroid drugs. The receptors shown here come from a woman aged 30 to 39 with Graves disease.

To note about this clonotype: A far more abundant clone sits one base away, making this likely a read error. The chain links TRBV6-1 to TRBJ2-1, with 13 bases aligning to TRBD2. Germline V CDR1 and CDR2: MNHNS, SASEGT. This CDR3 contains 17 residues. V lost 3 bases to trimming and J lost 10 bases; unmatched junction nucleotides: 12. This CDR3 is CASSDLRGLAGRYEQFF. The CDR3 DNA reads as TGTGCCAGCAGTGACCTAAGGGGACTAGCGGGACGGTACGAGCAGTTCTTC.

The chain employs TRBV28 and TRBJ2-7; D tentatively reads TRBD1 or TRBD2 (6 bases each). This CDR3 is 18 amino acids long. In germline, CDR1 is MDHEN, CDR2 SYDVKM. Trimming left V 5 bases short and J 3 bases short, with 26 bases between. CDR3 amino acids: CASSITGTWYGGHYEQYF. The CDR3 bases are TGTGCCAGCAGTATAACCGGGACGTGGTACGGGGGCCACTACGAGCAGTACTTC. The full variable domain, its missing parts supplied by reference TRBV28 and TRBJ2-7, is DVKVTQSSRYLVKRTGEKVFLECVQDMDHENMFWYRQDPGLGLRLIYFSYDVKMKEKGDIPEGYSVSREKKERFSLILESASTNQTSMYLCASSITGTWYGGHYEQYFGPGTRLTVT.

This clonotype was observed at least ten times. This chain uses TRBV9 with TRBJ1-2; D call uncertain. V was cut by 0 bases and J by 5 bases, with 11 bases left in between. The germline CDR1 and CDR2 sequences are SGDLS and YYNGEE. This CDR3 contains 14 residues. CDR3 nucleotides: TGTGCCAGCAGCGTAGCGGTGGCAGGTTATGGCTACACCTTC. This encodes CASSVAVAGYGYTF. The entire variable domain, with the rest obtained from reference TRBV9 and TRBJ1-2, is as follows: DSGVTQTPKHLITATGQRVTLRCSPRSGDLSVYWYQQSLDQGLQFLIQYYNGEERAKGNILERFSAQQFPDLHSELNLSSLELGDSALYFCASSVAVAGYGYTFGSGTRLTVV.

This clonotype was picked up many times. The CDR3 is CASSRGQGASDTEAFF. For the CDR3, the DNA is TGTGCCAGCAGCCGGGGACAGGGGGCATCGGACACTGAAGCTTTCTTT. The rearrangement uses TRBV12-3 or TRBV12-4 and TRBJ1-1, with 12 bases that match TRBD1. The CDR3 is 16 amino acids. The V and J ends lost 6 bases and 3 bases, in that order; junction bases with no gene match: 8.

At least ten counts were recorded for this clonotype. This chain connects TRBV5-5 to TRBJ1-2; TRBD1 might be the D (6 bases). This CDR3 comprises 12 residues. CDR1 is SGHKS and CDR2 is YYEKEE in the germline V gene (reference sequence). The V gene lost 5 bases and the J gene lost 3 bases, with 8 bases spanning the gap. CDR3 protein: CASSPGDYGYTF. In nucleotides, the CDR3 is TGTGCCAGCAGTCCAGGGGACTATGGCTACACCTTC.

This clonotype showed up just once. The CDR3 DNA is TGTGCCAGCAGCTTATGGCTAGCGGGAAAGACTGAGCAGTTCTTC. This codes for CASSLWLAGKTEQFF. The rearrangement uses TRBV11-2 and TRBJ2-1, with TRBD2 matching over 9 bases. The junction had 8 bases not matched to a gene; V was cut back by 2 bases and J by 9 bases. Germline V CDR1 and CDR2: SGHAT, FQNNGV. The CDR3 extends over 15 amino acids.

The table lists this clonotype with many counts. The J gene is TRBJ2-1, the V gene TRBV12-3 or TRBV12-4; tentatively, D is TRBD2 (5 bases). V was clipped by 5 bases and J by 10 bases, with 9 bases between them. The CDR3 extends over 11 amino acids. DNA for the CDR3: TGTGCCAGCAGTGAACCGGGGGAGCAGTTCTTC. This translates into CASSEPGEQFF.

The rearrangement joins TRBV6-4 to TRBJ2-3; D is unclear. TRBJ1-5 explains the end of the DNA better; the J call may be wrong. Germline V gives CDR1 MRHNA, CDR2 SNTAGT. CDR3 length: 15 residues. The CDR3 spells CASSDGSGSTDTQHF. DNA of the CDR3: TGTGCCAGCAGTGATGGTAGCGGGAGCACAGATACGCAGCATTTT.